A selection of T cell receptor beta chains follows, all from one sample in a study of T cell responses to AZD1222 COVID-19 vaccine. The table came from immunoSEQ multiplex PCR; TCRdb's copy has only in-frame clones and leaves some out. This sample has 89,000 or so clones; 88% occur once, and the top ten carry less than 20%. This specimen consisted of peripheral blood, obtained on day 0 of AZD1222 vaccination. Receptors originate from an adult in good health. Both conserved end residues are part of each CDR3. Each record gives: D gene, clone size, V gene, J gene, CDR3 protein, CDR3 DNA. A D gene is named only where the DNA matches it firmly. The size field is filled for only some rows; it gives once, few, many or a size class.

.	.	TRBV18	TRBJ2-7	CASSPEGGGYEQYF	TGTGCCAGCTCACCAGAGGGAGGTGGCTACGAGCAGTACTTC
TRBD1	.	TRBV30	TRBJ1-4	CAWTSGTATNEKLFF	TGTGCCTGGACCTCCGGGACAGCAACTAATGAAAAACTGTTTTTT
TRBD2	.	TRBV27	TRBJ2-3	CASRSSGRRVVDTQYF	TGTGCCAGCAGGTCTAGCGGGAGGAGGGTGGTAGATACGCAGTATTTT
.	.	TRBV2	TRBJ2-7	CASSEHTYEQYF	TGTGCCAGCAGTGAACACACCTACGAGCAGTACTTC
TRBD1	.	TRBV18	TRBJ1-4	CASSLSDRGKLFF	TGTGCCAGCTCACTCTCGGACAGGGGTAAACTGTTTTTT
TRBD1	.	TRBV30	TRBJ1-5	CAFQTGFGNQPQHF	TGTGCCTTCCAGACAGGGTTCGGCAATCAGCCCCAGCATTTT
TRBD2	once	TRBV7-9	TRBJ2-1	CASSSTSGRNYNEQFF	TGTGCCAGCAGCTCGACTAGCGGGAGGAACTACAATGAGCAGTTCTTC
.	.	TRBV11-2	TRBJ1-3	CASSPGVRRRSGNTIYF	TGTGCCAGCAGTCCTGGGGTCAGGCGCCGCTCTGGAAACACCATATATTTT
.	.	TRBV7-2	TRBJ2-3	CASSPRLVPTDTQYF	TGTGCCAGCAGCCCTCGACTAGTACCCACAGATACGCAGTATTTT
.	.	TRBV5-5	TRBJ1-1	CASSLTRDGNTEAFF	TGTGCCAGCAGCCTTACAAGGGACGGTAACACTGAAGCTTTCTTT
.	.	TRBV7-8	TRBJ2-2	CASSRLEGANTGELFF	TGTGCCAGCAGCCGACTAGAGGGAGCGAACACCGGGGAGCTGTTTTTT
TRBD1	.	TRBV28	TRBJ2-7	CASSLLTGGYEQYF	TGTGCCAGCAGTTTATTAACAGGGGGCTACGAGCAGTACTTC
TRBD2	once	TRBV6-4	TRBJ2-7	CASSADPTSAYPYEQYF	TGTGCCAGCAGTGCCGACCCGACTAGCGCCTACCCCTACGAGCAGTACTTC
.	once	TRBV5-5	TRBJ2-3	CASSFSGTSLTDTQYF	TGTGCCAGCAGCTTTTCGGGTACTAGTCTCACAGATACGCAGTATTTT
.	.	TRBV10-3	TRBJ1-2	CAIMRDGDGYTF	TGTGCCATTATGAGGGACGGCGATGGCTACACCTTC
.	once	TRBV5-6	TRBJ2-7	CASSLQGRSYEQYF	TGTGCCAGCAGCTTGCAGGGTCGCTCCTACGAGCAGTACTTC
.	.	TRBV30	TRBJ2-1	CAWGRGHNEQFF	TGTGCCTGGGGGAGGGGGCATAATGAGCAGTTCTTC
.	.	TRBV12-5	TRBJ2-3	CASGNTDTQYF	TGTGCTAGTGGGAACACAGATACGCAGTATTTT
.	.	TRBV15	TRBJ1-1	CATSRDAGIDTEAFF	TGTGCCACCAGCAGAGATGCGGGGATAGACACTGAAGCTTTCTTT
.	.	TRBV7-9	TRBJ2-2	CASGGRDPGELFF	TGTGCCAGCGGGGGCCGGGATCCCGGGGAGCTGTTTTTT
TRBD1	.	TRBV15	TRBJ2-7	CATSSSQRGRLKQYF	TGTGCCACCAGCAGCTCCCAGAGGGGGCGGCTAAAGCAGTACTTC
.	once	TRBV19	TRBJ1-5	CASSIVARGSRVNQPQHF	TGTGCCAGTAGTATAGTTGCCCGAGGCAGCAGGGTGAATCAGCCCCAGCATTTT
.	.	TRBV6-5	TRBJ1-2	CASSKAGRGSYGYTF	TGTGCCAGCAGTAAGGCGGGACGGGGGAGCTATGGCTACACCTTC
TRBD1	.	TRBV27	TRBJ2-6	CASSFTLRQGYHSGANVLTF	TGTGCCAGCAGTTTTACCCTCCGACAGGGCTACCATTCTGGGGCCAACGTCCTGACTTTC
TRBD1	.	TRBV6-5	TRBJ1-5	CASSPDRGSNQPQHF	TGTGCCAGCAGCCCGGACAGGGGAAGTAATCAGCCCCAGCATTTT
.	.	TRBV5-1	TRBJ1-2	CASSLEWVNYGYTF	TGCGCCAGCAGCCTGGAGTGGGTCAACTATGGCTACACCTTC
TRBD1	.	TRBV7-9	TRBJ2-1	CASSLAQGTGYNEQFF	TGTGCCAGCAGCTTAGCGCAGGGGACAGGGTATAATGAGCAGTTCTTC
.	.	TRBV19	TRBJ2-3	CASSIARTDTQYF	TGTGCCAGTAGTATAGCGCGCACAGATACGCAGTATTTT
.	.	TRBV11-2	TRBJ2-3	CASTPSTDTQYF	TGTGCCAGCACCCCAAGCACAGATACGCAGTATTTT
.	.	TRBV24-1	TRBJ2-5	CATSDPWQQGGTLETQYF	TGTGCCACCAGTGACCCCTGGCAACAGGGGGGGACCCTAGAGACCCAGTACTTC
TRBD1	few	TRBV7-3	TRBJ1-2	CASSAVPGQGSYTF	TGTGCCAGCAGCGCCGTCCCGGGACAGGGTAGCTACACCTTC
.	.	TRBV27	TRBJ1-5	CASSLPRTVNQPQHF	TGTGCCAGCAGCTTACCGAGAACTGTTAATCAGCCCCAGCATTTT
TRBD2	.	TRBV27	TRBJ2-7	CASSLLAGTPYEQYF	TGTGCCAGCAGTTTACTAGCGGGCACCCCCTACGAGCAGTACTTC
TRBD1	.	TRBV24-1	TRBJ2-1	CATSPRRGSYNEQFF	TGTGCCACCAGTCCTCGCAGGGGGTCCTACAATGAGCAGTTCTTC
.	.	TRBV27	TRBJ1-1	CASSSDRRGDAFF	TGTGCCAGCAGTTCAGACCGACGTGGTGATGCTTTCTTT
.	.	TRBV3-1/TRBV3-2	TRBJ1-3	CASSQHGGDGNTIYF	TGTGCCAGCAGCCAACACGGAGGGGACGGAAACACCATATATTTT
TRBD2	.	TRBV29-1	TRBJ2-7	CSVGVAGGSGEQYF	TGCAGCGTTGGGGTAGCGGGAGGGTCTGGGGAGCAGTACTTC
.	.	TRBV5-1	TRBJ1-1	CASSLRLAGGPNTEAFF	TGCGCCAGCAGCTTGAGGCTGGCAGGCGGTCCGAACACTGAAGCTTTCTTT
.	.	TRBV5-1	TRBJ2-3	CASSQAGPSTDTQYF	TGCGCCAGCAGCCAGGCCGGGCCAAGCACAGATACGCAGTATTTT
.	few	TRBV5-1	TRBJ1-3	CASSRASVDSGNTIYF	TGCGCCAGCAGCCGGGCCAGCGTGGACTCTGGAAACACCATATATTTT
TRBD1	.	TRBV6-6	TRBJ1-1	CASSGGWTEAFF	TGTGCGTCCTCAGGGGGGTGGACTGAAGCTTTCTTT
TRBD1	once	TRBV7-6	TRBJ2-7	CASSLRQGISYEQYF	TGTGCCAGCAGCTTACGACAGGGAATATCCTACGAGCAGTACTTC
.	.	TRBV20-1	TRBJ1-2	CSARPMGYTF	TGCAGTGCCCGGCCCATGGGCTACACCTTC
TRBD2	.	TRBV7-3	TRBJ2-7	CASSHGLASYEQYF	TGTGCCAGCAGCCACGGACTAGCTTCCTACGAGCAGTACTTC
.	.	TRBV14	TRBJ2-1	CASTRPPLDEQFF	TGTGCCAGCACTCGTCCGCCTCTCGATGAGCAGTTCTTC
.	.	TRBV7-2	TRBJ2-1	CASSTAASSSYNEQFF	TGTGCCAGCAGCACGGCGGCTAGCTCCTCCTACAATGAGCAGTTCTTC
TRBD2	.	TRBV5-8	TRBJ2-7	CASSPGLAGTYEQYF	TGTGCCAGCAGCCCGGGACTAGCGGGAACCTACGAGCAGTACTTC
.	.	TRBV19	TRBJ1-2	CASSVGQFTNYGYTF	TGTGCCAGTAGTGTCGGACAGTTTACTAACTATGGCTACACCTTC
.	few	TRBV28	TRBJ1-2	CASSTPGYGGYTF	TGTGCCAGCAGTACGCCGGGGTACGGTGGCTACACCTTC
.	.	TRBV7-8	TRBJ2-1	CASSLRAATHYNEQFF	TGTGCCAGCAGCTTACGCGCGGCGACGCACTACAATGAGCAGTTCTTC